This passage covers 25 T cell receptor beta chains from one sample sequenced in a study of T cell responses to AZD1222 COVID-19 vaccine. The data were produced by immunoSEQ multiplex PCR, yet TCRdb's version contains in-frame clones alone and is incomplete. This table holds about 66,000 clones, just over 90% found once. Specimen: peripheral blood, collected 28 days after the second dose of the MenACWY control vaccine. The receptor source for this set is an adult who received the MenACWY meningococcal vaccine as a control.

The chain recombines TRBV7-9 with TRBJ2-2; the D gene is possibly TRBD2 (5 bases). This CDR3 comprises 18 residues. Germline assignment: CDR1 SEHNR and CDR2 FQNEAQ (reference sequence). Trimming took off 0 bases at V and 1 base at J, with 15 bases between the two ends. The CDR3 nucleotides are TGTGCCAGCAGCTTAGCCCAAACCGACTACCTGAACACCGGGGAGCTGTTTTTT. Its translation is CASSLAQTDYLNTGELFF.

This clone was detected only once. This chain's CDR3 is CASSYSFLLSSRHYEQYF. The CDR3 DNA reads as TGTGCCAGCAGCTATTCCTTTCTATTGAGTTCCCGGCACTACGAGCAGTACTTC. The chain joins TRBV5-6 to TRBJ2-7; D not resolved. Germline V gene data show CDR1 as SGHDT and CDR2 as YYEEEE. The V end lost 3 bases, the J end lost 3 bases, and 25 bases lay between the germline ends. The CDR3 totals 18 residues. The full variable domain, with the rest looked up from reference TRBV5-6 and TRBJ2-7, is DAGVTQSPTHLIKTRGQQVTLRCSPKSGHDTVSWYQQALGQGPQFIFQYYEEEERQRGNFPDRFSGHQFPNYSSELNVNALLLGDSALYLCASSYSFLLSSRHYEQYFGPGTRLTVT.

This clone was seen a few times. The genes are TRBV20-1 and TRBJ2-2; D is unresolved. The CDR3 extends over 12 amino acids. From germline, CDR1 is DFQATT and CDR2 SNEGSKA (reference sequence). Trimming took 6 bases from V and 2 from J, leaving 7 bases between them. In DNA form, the CDR3 reads TGCAGTGCCAGTCTAAACACCGGGGAGCTGTTTTTT. Its protein product is CSASLNTGELFF.

The chain is built from TRBV19 and TRBJ2-1; 9 positions agree with TRBD2. Germline CDR1 reads LNHDA; CDR2 reads SQIVND (reference sequence). The length of the CDR3 is 13 residues. Germline trimming cut 5 bases from V and 9 bases from J; bases unmatched to any gene: 5. This chain's CDR3 is CASSDSGSSEQFF. For the CDR3, the DNA is TGTGCCAGTAGTGATAGCGGGAGCTCTGAGCAGTTCTTC.

V gene TRBV6-5 combines with J gene TRBJ1-5; D unresolved. CDR3 size: 14 residues. The V and J ends lost 6 bases and 0 bases respectively, with 9 bases between them. In germline, CDR1 is MNHEY, CDR2 SVGAGI. CDR3 sequence (DNA): TGTGCCAGCAGATCCACCTATAGCAATCAGCCCCAGCATTTT. Its protein product is CASRSTYSNQPQHF.

The V and J genes are TRBV14 and TRBJ2-2; D is ambiguous. Trimming stripped 1 base from V and 2 bases from J, with 8 bases between. Germline V gene data show CDR1 as SGHDN and CDR2 as FVKESK. The CDR3 contains 15 residues. The CDR3 sequence is CASSQGDDNTGELFF. CDR3 DNA: TGTGCCAGCAGCCAAGGGGATGACAACACCGGGGAGCTGTTTTTT. Looking up the rest from reference TRBV14 and TRBJ2-2 gives the full variable domain: EAGVTQFPSHSVIEKGQTVTLRCDPISGHDNLYWYRRVMGKEIKFLLHFVKESKQDESGMPNNRFLAERTGGTYSTLKVQPAELEDSGVYFCASSQGDDNTGELFFGEGSRLTVL.

The chain combines TRBV14 with TRBJ2-7; 7 bases are a match to TRBD1. V shed 3 bases, J shed 0 bases, and the junction held 8 bases outside the gene matches. CDR3 length: 16 amino acids. CDR1 SGHDN and CDR2 FVKESK come from the germline V gene. CDR3: CASSHRQGWSSYEQYF. DNA for the CDR3: TGTGCCAGCAGCCACCGACAGGGATGGAGCTCCTACGAGCAGTACTTC.

For the CDR3, the DNA is TGTGCCAGCAGCCTTGGGACGAACACTGAAGCTTTCTTT. Protein sequence: CASSLGTNTEAFF. The gene calls are TRBV3-1 (or the pseudogene TRBV3-2) and TRBJ1-1; D may be TRBD1 (5 bases). Trimming took 4 bases from V and 1 from J, leaving 7 bases between them. There are 13 residues in the CDR3. Germline CDR1 reads LGHDT; CDR2 reads YNNKEL (reference sequence).

This clone was counted a few times. The chain carries TRBV7-9 and TRBJ1-1; 9 positions agree with TRBD1. This CDR3 region has 15 residues. V lost 5 bases and J lost 4; bases outside the gene matches: 8. Germline loops: CDR1 SEHNR, CDR2 FQNEAQ (reference sequence). CDR3 DNA sequence: TGTGCCAGCAGCGGCGTTGGGACAGGGACCACTGAAGCTTTCTTT. Its protein product is CASSGVGTGTTEAFF.

The chain recombines TRBV10-3 with TRBJ2-2; TRBD1 is a possible D gene (6 bases). The CDR3 runs to 17 residues. Trimming removed 3 bases from V and 0 bases from J, with 14 bases in between. Germline values: CDR1 ENHRY, CDR2 SYGVKD. CDR3 amino acids: CAISDPRRTANTGELFF. The DNA for the CDR3 is TGTGCCATCAGTGACCCCCGGCGGACAGCGAACACCGGGGAGCTGTTTTTT.

This chain connects TRBV7-9 to TRBJ2-5; perhaps TRBD2 as D (6 bases). Germline CDR1 is SEHNR and CDR2 is FQNEAQ (reference sequence). Deletions cut 5 bases from V and 1 base from J, with 11 bases between. The CDR3 is 14 amino acids. The chain's CDR3 is CASSTTTSQETQYF. The CDR3 nucleotides read TGTGCCAGCAGCACGACGACTAGCCAAGAGACCCAGTACTTC.

This chain uses TRBV19 with TRBJ1-1; possibly TRBD1 for D (6 bases). CDR3 length: 16 residues. The ends were cut back, 4 bases at V and 3 bases at J, with 18 bases in the middle. Germline loops: CDR1 LNHDA, CDR2 SQIVND (reference sequence). The CDR3 region has the DNA TGTGCCAGTAGTACCTGGACAGCTTCTAGGTACACTGAAGCTTTCTTT. Protein: CASSTWTASRYTEAFF.

The chain recombines TRBV12-3 or TRBV12-4 with TRBJ2-5; D unresolved. Between the trimmed V and J ends, which lost 7 bases and 6 bases, there was a span of 12 bases. CDR3 length: 12 amino acids. CDR3 sequence: CASTATRQTQYF. Written as DNA, the CDR3 is TGTGCCAGCACGGCGACTCGGCAGACCCAGTACTTC.

This rearrangement joins TRBV7-2 to TRBJ1-2; a weak D match, TRBD1 (5 bases). Between the trimmed V and J ends, which lost 5 bases and 4 bases, there was a span of 17 bases. The CDR3 consists of 15 residues. Germline lookup yields CDR1 SGHTA and CDR2 FQGNSA. CDR3 residues: CASSPEGGAGYGYTF. DNA for the CDR3: TGTGCCAGCAGCCCCGAAGGAGGGGCAGGCTATGGCTACACCTTC.

The CDR3 loop is CASSYSPQGWGTEAFF. The CDR3 DNA reads TGTGCCAGCAGTTACTCCCCACAGGGTTGGGGCACTGAAGCTTTCTTT. The J gene is TRBJ1-1, the V gene TRBV6-5; maybe TRBD1 (6 bases). Germline assignment: CDR1 MNHEY and CDR2 SVGAGI. This CDR3 spans 16 amino acids. The V and J ends lost 0 bases and 4 bases respectively, with 15 bases between them.

This clone appeared a single time. The chain has TRBV9 and TRBJ2-7; either TRBD1 or TRBD2 may fit D (5 bases each). V lost 0 bases and J lost 3, with 13 bases in between. The germline gives CDR1 SGDLS, CDR2 YYNGEE. The CDR3 is 15 amino acids. CDR3 coding DNA: TGTGCCAGCAGCGTAGGGGCGGATGGGGGCTACGAGCAGTACTTC. Translating gives CASSVGADGGYEQYF.

This rearrangement joins TRBV6-2 or TRBV6-3 to TRBJ2-7; 7 bases map to TRBD1. This CDR3 has 14 residues. The V segment lost 2 bases and the J segment 4 bases; nucleotides outside the gene matches: 5. Germline CDR1 is MNHEY and CDR2 is SVGEGT. CDR3 nucleotide sequence: TGTGCCAGCAGTTACCTGGGACAGTCATACGAGCAGTACTTC. It codes for CASSYLGQSYEQYF.

The count of this clone is one. V gene TRBV30 combines with J gene TRBJ2-1; D is perhaps TRBD1 (6 bases). CDR3 size: 11 residues. The V gene's germline CDR1 is GTSNPN and CDR2 SVGIG (reference sequence). Trimming took 0 bases from V and 9 from J, leaving 6 bases between them. CDR3 DNA sequence: TGTGCCTGGAGTGTACAGGGTGAGCAGTTCTTC. Residues: CAWSVQGEQFF.

The genes are TRBV19 and TRBJ2-1; 7 bases are a match to TRBD1. This CDR3 comprises 14 residues. The germline V gene has CDR1 LNHDA and CDR2 SQIVND (reference sequence). The junction had 10 bases not matched to a gene; V was cut back by 7 bases and J by 7 bases. In nucleotides, the CDR3 is TGTGCCAGTACCTCGGACAGGTTATGGAATGAGCAGTTCTTC. Residues: CASTSDRLWNEQFF.

This chain joins TRBV7-9 and TRBJ2-7, with 7 bases aligning to TRBD2. Germline V gene lookup returns CDR1 SEHNR and CDR2 FQNEAQ (reference sequence). The length of the CDR3 is 13 residues. Losses at the gene ends were 5 bases for V and 6 bases for J; bases not matched to a gene: 7. Written as DNA, the CDR3 is TGTGCCAGCAGCACCCGAGGGGAGGGCGAGCAGTACTTC. It codes for CASSTRGEGEQYF.

The gene calls are TRBV7-2 and TRBJ1-3; 7 bases fit TRBD1. This CDR3 spans 15 amino acids. The germline gives CDR1 SGHTA, CDR2 FQGNSA. J lost 1 base, V lost 4 bases, and 4 bases had no gene match. The CDR3 bases are TGTGCCAGCAGCTCGGGACAGCTATCTGGAAACACCATATATTTT. Translation: CASSSGQLSGNTIYF.

In DNA form, the CDR3 reads TGTGCCAGCAGCTTGGGGACTAGCGGGACACTTACATACGAGCAGTACTTC. Translating it yields CASSLGTSGTLTYEQYF. The chain employs TRBV7-2 and TRBJ2-7; 13 positions match TRBD2. The CDR3 is 17 residues long. V lost 3 bases, J lost 4 bases, and 9 bases stayed unmatched. The germline V gene encodes CDR1 SGHTA and CDR2 FQGNSA.

This chain connects TRBV5-1 to TRBJ2-2, with a possible D match to TRBD2 (5 bases). The V end was cut by 7 bases, the J end by 4 bases, with 20 bases between. This CDR3 is 16 amino acids long. Germline V gives CDR1 SGHRS, CDR2 YFSETQ. This CDR3 reads CASHRRGPRGTGELFF. DNA for the CDR3: TGCGCCAGCCATCGCCGGGGTCCGCGAGGCACCGGGGAGCTGTTTTTT.

V usage is TRBV6-5 and J usage is TRBJ2-4; TRBD2 matches at 8 bases. This CDR3 is 15 amino acids long. The germline gives CDR1 MNHEY, CDR2 SVGAGI. The junction had 10 bases not matched to a gene; V was cut back by 6 bases and J by 6 bases. This chain's CDR3 is CASSRTSSGLNIQYF. The DNA of the CDR3 is TGTGCCAGCAGCCGGACTAGCTCGGGCTTAAACATTCAGTACTTC.

The rearrangement links TRBV29-1 to TRBJ1-2; 8 bases agree with TRBD1. With V trimmed by 6 bases and J by 6 bases, 12 bases remained unmatched. This CDR3 region has 14 residues. Germline V gene lookup returns CDR1 SQVTM and CDR2 ANQGSEA. The CDR3 DNA is TGCAGCGTCTACAACGCCAGGGGGCTCGATGGCTACACCTTC. Amino acids: CSVYNARGLDGYTF. Based on the CDR3 plus reference TRBV29-1 and TRBJ1-2, the full variable domain is SAVISQKPSRDICQRGTSLTIQCQVDSQVTMMFWYRQQPGQSLTLIATANQGSEATYESGFVIDKFPISRPNLTFSTLTVSNMSPEDSSIYLCSVYNARGLDGYTFGSGTRLTVV.